The source of this TCR beta chain is a study of blood T cell repertoires in COVID-19 (dated by TCRdb to 2018 to 2020). Broadly, across the study: Collaborator samples came from the United States, Italy and Spain and covered acute and convalescent phases of COVID-19. The prospective study material was composed of cDNA or gDNA derived from T cells, B-cell-depleted T cells, or PBMCs. The dataset comprised deeply sampled blood TCRbeta repertoires from subjects exposed to, actively infected with, or recovered from COVID-19. The repertoires were released in a freely available public database intended as a resource for research on the immune response to SARS-CoV-2. The samples were drawn from two sources: the first 160 participants of the ongoing ImmuneRACE study, and fewer than 1,500 subjects contributed by 6 global collaborators. Sample metadata almost always included a de-identified subject ID, COVID-19 status, age in years and sex. Where available, HLA class I and class II types were taken from metadata supplied by the sample provider and were not determined by assay-based typing.

Notes on this clone: Its antigen has not been determined. Nothing much larger sits one base from this clone, and base qualities are not available. Other DNA sequences in the sample encode the same CDR3.

Collaborating institutions collected whole blood in K2EDTA tubes following their own protocols. For TCRbeta analysis, collaborators shipped samples as frozen whole blood, isolated PBMCs, or DNA extracted from either of those sample types. General findings and caveats noted by the study authors: The amount of clinical and demographic metadata varied by source and participant and was provided uncurated.

V lost 5 bases and J lost 0 bases; the stretch between them is 7 bases long. The CDR3 spans 14 residues, from the cysteine through the phenylalanine. CDR3 DNA only is kept here, 42 bases in frame from base 1. From the germline V gene, CDR1 is SNHLY and CDR2 is FYNNEI. TCRbeta CDR3 regions were amplified from genomic DNA by means of the immunoSEQ Assay, a bias-controlled multiplex PCR. The paper's processing steps were these. Within the assay, amplification of reference gene primers was used to estimate how many nucleated cells each sample contained. To quantify the absolute abundance of each unique TCRbeta CDR3 rearrangement, sequence reads were collapsed and filtered. For each sample, productive Simpson clonality was calculated as the square root of Simpson's diversity index across productive rearrangements. The table was pulled from immuneACCESS by TCRdb, which kept in-frame rearrangements only. Such tables lose some clones; where checked, under half of the loss comes from unresolved V genes, and the rest has no known cause. V and J calls plus clone size are reproduced from that table; the DNA served to infer D and trimming. The sample contains about 260,000 clones, approximately 83% of them found a single time. Together, the top ten hold about 14% of the sample.

Material for sequencing was peripheral blood. The chain uses TRBV2 and TRBJ2-2; no D segment can be confidently identified. The origin of this receptor is a human donor in a cohort sampled during active COVID-19. DNA sequence: TGTGCCAGCAGTTATACATCGAACACCGGGGAGCTGTTTTTT. Its protein product is CASSYTSNTGELFF. The full variable domain, with segments outside the CDR3 supplied by the reference TRBV2 and TRBJ2-2 proteins, appears as EPEVTQTPSHQVTQMGQEVILRCVPISNHLYFYWYRQILGQKVEFLVSFYNNEISEKSEIFDDQFSVERPDGSNFTLKIRSTKLEDSAMYFCASSYTSNTGELFFGEGSRLTVL.